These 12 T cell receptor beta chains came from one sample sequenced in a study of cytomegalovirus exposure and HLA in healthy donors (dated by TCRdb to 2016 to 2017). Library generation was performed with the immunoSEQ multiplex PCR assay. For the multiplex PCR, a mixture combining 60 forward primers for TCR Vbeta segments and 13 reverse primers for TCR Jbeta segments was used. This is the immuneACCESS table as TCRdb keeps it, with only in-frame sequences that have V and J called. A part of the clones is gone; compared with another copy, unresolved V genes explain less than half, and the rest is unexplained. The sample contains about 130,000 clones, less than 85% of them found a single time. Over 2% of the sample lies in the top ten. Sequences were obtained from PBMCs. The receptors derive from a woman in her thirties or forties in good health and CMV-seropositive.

The DNA for the CDR3 is TGTGCCAGCAGCCTTGACAGGGACGGAGGCTACACCTTC. It translates to CASSLDRDGGYTF. V and J are TRBV11-2 and TRBJ1-2, with TRBD1 matching 7 bases. CDR1 is SGHAT and CDR2 is FQNNGV in the germline V gene. The CDR3 is made up of 13 amino acids. V lost 5 bases and J lost 8; bases outside the gene matches: 8. Using reference TRBV11-2 and TRBJ1-2 for the parts outside the CDR3, the full variable domain is EAGVAQSPRYKIIEKRQSVAFWCNPISGHATLYWYQQILGQGPKLLIQFQNNGVVDDSQLPKDRFSAERLKGVDSTLKIQPAKLEDSAVYLCASSLDRDGGYTFGSGTRLTVV.

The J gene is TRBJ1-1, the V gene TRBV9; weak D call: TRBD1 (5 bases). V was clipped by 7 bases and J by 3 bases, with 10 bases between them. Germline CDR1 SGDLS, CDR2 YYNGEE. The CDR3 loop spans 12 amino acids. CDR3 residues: CASGRGHTEAFF. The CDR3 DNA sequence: TGTGCCAGCGGGCGGGGACACACTGAAGCTTTCTTT.

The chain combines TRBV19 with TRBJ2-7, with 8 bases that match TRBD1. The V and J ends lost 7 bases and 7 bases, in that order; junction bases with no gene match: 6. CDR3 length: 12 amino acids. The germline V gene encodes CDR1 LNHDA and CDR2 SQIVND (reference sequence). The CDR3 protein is CASMDRAREQYF. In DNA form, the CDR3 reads TGTGCCAGTATGGACAGGGCACGGGAGCAGTACTTC.

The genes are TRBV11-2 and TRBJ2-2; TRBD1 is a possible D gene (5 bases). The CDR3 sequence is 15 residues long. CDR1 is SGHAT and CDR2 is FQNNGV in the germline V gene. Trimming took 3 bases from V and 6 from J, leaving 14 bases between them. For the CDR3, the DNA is TGTGCCAGCAGCTTGTCGCAGGGTATCCCCGGGGAGCTGTTTTTT. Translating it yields CASSLSQGIPGELFF. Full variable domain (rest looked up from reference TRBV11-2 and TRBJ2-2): EAGVAQSPRYKIIEKRQSVAFWCNPISGHATLYWYQQILGQGPKLLIQFQNNGVVDDSQLPKDRFSAERLKGVDSTLKIQPAKLEDSAVYLCASSLSQGIPGELFFGEGSRLTVL.

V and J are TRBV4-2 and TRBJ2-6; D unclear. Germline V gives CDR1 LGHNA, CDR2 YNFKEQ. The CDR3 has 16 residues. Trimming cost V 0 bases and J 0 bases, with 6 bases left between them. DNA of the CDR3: TGTGCCAGCAGCCAAGATACTAACTCTGGGGCCAACGTCCTGACTTTC. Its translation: CASSQDTNSGANVLTF.

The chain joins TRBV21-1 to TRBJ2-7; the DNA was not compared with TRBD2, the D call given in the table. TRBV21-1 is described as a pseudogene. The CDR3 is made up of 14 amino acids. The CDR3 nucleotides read TGTGCCAGCAGGACGGGACTAGCGGGGCACGAGCAGTACTTC. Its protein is CASRTGLAGHEQYF.

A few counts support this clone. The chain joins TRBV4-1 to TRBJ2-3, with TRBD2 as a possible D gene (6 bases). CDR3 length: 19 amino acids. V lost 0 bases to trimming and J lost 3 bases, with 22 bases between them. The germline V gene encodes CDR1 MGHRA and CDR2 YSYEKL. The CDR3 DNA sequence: TGCGCCAGCAGCCAAGACGGGGGTAGTAGGGGAGTGAGGACAGATACGCAGTATTTT. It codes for CASSQDGGSRGVRTDTQYF.

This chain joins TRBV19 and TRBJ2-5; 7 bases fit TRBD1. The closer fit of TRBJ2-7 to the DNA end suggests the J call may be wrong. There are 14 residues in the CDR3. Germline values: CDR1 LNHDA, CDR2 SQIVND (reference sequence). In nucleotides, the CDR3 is TGTGCCAGTAGTCGAACGGGACAGCTCTACGAGCAGTACTTC. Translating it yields CASSRTGQLYEQYF.

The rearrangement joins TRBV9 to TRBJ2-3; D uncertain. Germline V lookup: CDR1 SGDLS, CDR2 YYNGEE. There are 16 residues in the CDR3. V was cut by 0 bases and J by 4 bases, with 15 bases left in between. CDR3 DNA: TGTGCCAGCAGCGTAGAAGGAATTAGTCGGGCAGATACGCAGTATTTT. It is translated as CASSVEGISRADTQYF.

CDR3 DNA sequence: TGTGCCAGCAGTCCAGAGGTGCGCTCTGGAAACACCATATATTTT. This gives the protein CASSPEVRSGNTIYF. The chain recombines TRBV7-8 with TRBJ1-3; no firm D call. V lost 6 bases, J lost 0 bases, and 12 bases lay in between. Germline V gene lookup returns CDR1 SGHVS and CDR2 FQNEAQ. This CDR3 is built from 15 residues.

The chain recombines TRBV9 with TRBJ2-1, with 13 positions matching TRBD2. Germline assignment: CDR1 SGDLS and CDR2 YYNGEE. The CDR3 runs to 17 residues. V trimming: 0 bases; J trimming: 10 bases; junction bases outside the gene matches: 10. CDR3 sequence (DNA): TGTGCCAGCAGCGTAGGGGAACTAGCGGGAGGGCGGAGGGAGCAGTTCTTC. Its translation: CASSVGELAGGRREQFF.

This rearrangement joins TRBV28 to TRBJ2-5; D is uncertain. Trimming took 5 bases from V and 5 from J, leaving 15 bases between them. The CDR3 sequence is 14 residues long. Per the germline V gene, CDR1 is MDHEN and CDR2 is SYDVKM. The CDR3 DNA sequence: TGTGCCAGCAGTCCCCCTCCTGGTCGGGAGACCCAGTACTTC. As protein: CASSPPPGRETQYF. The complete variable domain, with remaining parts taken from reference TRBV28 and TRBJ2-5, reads DVKVTQSSRYLVKRTGEKVFLECVQDMDHENMFWYRQDPGLGLRLIYFSYDVKMKEKGDIPEGYSVSREKKERFSLILESASTNQTSMYLCASSPPPGRETQYFGPGTRLLVL.